Listed below are T cell receptor beta chains from one sample, sequenced in a study of vaccination effects on CD4 cells after COVID-19. Profiling relied on immunoSEQ multiplex PCR, and the TCRdb table lists in-frame clones only, not all of them. The sample contains 50,000 to 70,000 clones, 65% to 80% of which appear only once. Their antigen targets remain unknown. The sequencing used CD4+ T cells from PBMCs cultured without peptide, collected after COVID-19 vaccination. The receptors were sampled from a human donor who received a COVID-19 vaccine. Each CDR3 is given with its conserved first and last residue. The D gene is left open where the match is weak. A clone size is listed for some rows: how often the clone was seen (once, few, many), or a class if it is expanded.

>.|TRBV30|.|TRBJ2-1
TGTGCCTGGAGTGCATTGGACAGATACAATGAGCAGTTCTTC
CAWSALDRYNEQFF
>.|TRBV5-1|.|TRBJ1-6
TGCGCCAGCAGCTTGTCTGGGATATCACCCCTCCACTTT
CASSLSGISPLHF
>TRBD1|TRBV7-9|.|TRBJ1-6
TGTGCCAGCAGCTCCAGGGACAGATTCCATAATTCACCCCTCCACTTT
CASSSRDRFHNSPLHF
>.|TRBV30|once|TRBJ1-5
TGTGCCTGGAGTGAGGTGGAGGGACTGCCCCAGCATTTT
CAWSEVEGLPQHF
>.|TRBV5-5|.|TRBJ1-3
TGTGCCAGCATGATGCTACAGAGTTCTGGAAACACCATATATTTT
CASMMLQSSGNTIYF
>.|TRBV11-3|.|TRBJ2-2
TGTGCCAGCAGCTTAGGGGGGGGGCTGCCGAACACCGGGGAGCTGTTTTTT
CASSLGGGLPNTGELFF
>.|TRBV15|.|TRBJ1-1
TGTGCCACCAGCAGAGACCGGAGTTGGGCCACTGAAGCTTTCTTT
CATSRDRSWATEAFF
>.|TRBV11-2|.|TRBJ1-1
TGTGCCAGCAGCTTAAGACAGAACACTGAAGCTTTCTTT
CASSLRQNTEAFF
>.|TRBV7-2|.|TRBJ1-3
TGTGCCAGCAGCTTAGCCCAGAGCTCTGGAAACACCATATATTTT
CASSLAQSSGNTIYF
>.|TRBV18|.|TRBJ2-1
TGTGCCAGCTCACTTTATCTGGACAGCGGAAACAATGAGCAGTTCTTC
CASSLYLDSGNNEQFF
>TRBD2|TRBV5-1|.|TRBJ2-5
TGCGCCAGCAGCTACTACGCGGGGGGGCCGGAGACCCAGTACTTC
CASSYYAGGPETQYF
>.|TRBV18|.|TRBJ1-5
TGTGCCAGCTCACGGGAGAATCAGCCCCAGCATTTT
CASSRENQPQHF